The 10 T cell receptor beta chains given below trace back to one sample, sequenced in a study of blood T cell repertoires in COVID-19. Clones were sequenced by immunoSEQ multiplex PCR, and TCRdb holds only the in-frame ones, with some missing. The sample has 45,000 to 60,000 clones, approximately 86% seen once; the top ten hold 1% to 1.5%. Sequences were obtained from peripheral blood. These receptors were collected from a man aged 55-75 years with acute or convalescent COVID-19.

The V gene is TRBV19, the J gene TRBJ2-2; TRBD2 agrees at 7 bases. The CDR3 is 17 residues long. The V gene's germline CDR1 is LNHDA and CDR2 SQIVND (reference sequence). V gave up 2 bases and J gave up 2 bases; unmatched junction bases: 8. The CDR3 loop is CASSIRTRSPNTGELFF. The DNA of the CDR3 is TGTGCCAGTAGTATACGGACTAGGTCGCCTAACACCGGGGAGCTGTTTTTT.

The chain recombines TRBV6-5 with TRBJ1-5; D is perhaps TRBD1 (5 bases). The CDR3 is 15 amino acids. Germline assignment: CDR1 MNHEY and CDR2 SVGAGI. Trimming took 7 bases from V and 3 from J, leaving 16 bases between them. For the CDR3, the DNA is TGTGCCAGCACCGAGTCAGGGTTCTTCAATCAGCCCCAGCATTTT. Amino acids: CASTESGFFNQPQHF.

The chain carries TRBV12-3 or TRBV12-4 and TRBJ2-2; TRBD1 aligns across 7 bases. After removal of 8 bases from V and 5 bases from J, the junction contained 5 bases not matched to a gene. The CDR3 is 13 residues long. CDR3 bases: TGTGCCAGCTCCGCAGGGGGTACCGGGGAGCTGTTTTTT. Encoded protein: CASSAGGTGELFF.

The rearrangement links TRBV6-5 to TRBJ1-4; 7 nucleotides align to TRBD1. Per the germline V gene, CDR1 is MNHEY and CDR2 is SVGAGI. The CDR3 loop spans 14 amino acids. After removal of 6 bases from V and 4 bases from J, the junction contained 5 bases not matched to a gene. The CDR3 protein is CASSPTGINEKLFF. In DNA form, the CDR3 reads TGTGCCAGCAGCCCGACAGGGATTAATGAAAAACTGTTTTTT.

J is TRBJ1-1 and V is TRBV3-1 (or the pseudogene TRBV3-2); 7 positions match TRBD1. Germline CDR1 LGHDT, CDR2 YNNKEL (reference sequence). The CDR3 has 12 residues. V shed 4 bases and J 12 bases; nucleotides not matched to a gene: 8. The CDR3 coding sequence is TGTGCCAGCAGCCGACAGGGAAGGAGCTCTTTCTTT. It is translated as CASSRQGRSSFF.

V and J are TRBV28 and TRBJ2-2; D is perhaps TRBD1 (6 bases). Germline V gives CDR1 MDHEN, CDR2 SYDVKM. The germline V and J ends were trimmed by 5 bases and 4 bases, with 17 bases remaining between them. CDR3 length: 16 residues. The CDR3 nucleotides are TGTGCCAGCAGTGTATCGGACAGCACGGGCACCGGGGAGCTGTTTTTT. As protein: CASSVSDSTGTGELFF.

In its sample, this clone was seen a few times. The gene calls are TRBV3-1 (or the pseudogene TRBV3-2) and TRBJ1-5; no firm D call. This CDR3 has 12 residues. In germline, CDR1 is LGHDT, CDR2 YNNKEL (reference sequence). The V gene lost 4 bases and the J gene lost 1 base, with 2 bases spanning the gap. As DNA, the CDR3 is TGTGCCAGCAGCCTAAGCAATCAGCCCCAGCATTTT. This translates into CASSLSNQPQHF.

This chain uses TRBV10-3 with TRBJ2-3, with a weak D call TRBD2 (5 bases). In germline, CDR1 is ENHRY, CDR2 SYGVKD. V was cut by 6 bases and J by 1 base, with 11 bases left in between. This CDR3 is built from 14 residues. CDR3 DNA: TGTGCCATCAGCCCCACGGAGGGCACAGATACGCAGTATTTT. This gives the protein CAISPTEGTDTQYF.

This clone has more than one count but fewer than ten. The CDR3: CASSTGGGTEAFF. DNA of the CDR3: TGTGCCAGCAGTACGGGGGGAGGGACTGAAGCTTTCTTT. The V call is TRBV6-2 or TRBV6-3, the J call TRBJ1-1; D is possibly TRBD1 (5 bases). The CDR3 totals 13 residues. Between the trimmed V and J ends, which lost 5 bases and 5 bases, there was a span of 12 bases. Per the germline V gene, CDR1 is MNHEY and CDR2 is SVGEGT.

The rearrangement uses TRBV7-2 and TRBJ2-5; tentatively, D is TRBD1 (5 bases). V lost 0 bases to trimming and J lost 5 bases, with 13 bases between them. CDR3 length: 15 amino acids. Germline CDR1 is SGHTA and CDR2 is FQGNSA. For the CDR3, the DNA is TGTGCCAGCAGCTTAGCAGTCAGGGCGGCCGAGACCCAGTACTTC. This translates into CASSLAVRAAETQYF.